The 31 T cell receptor beta chains reported below all come from one sample, sequenced in a study of shared clonotypes between healthy human individuals. The naive CD8 population came from CD45RO-negative cells selected for CCR7, without terminally differentiated effector memory CD45RA+ cells. Some clones are missing from TCRdb's copy, which holds only in-frame ones; the method was immunoSEQ multiplex PCR. The data hold over 2,000,000 clones, with around 95% observed a single time. Specimen: naive CD8+ T cells from PBMCs. These receptors were collected from a man aged 18 to 29 in good health. Some clones in this sample may be carry-over from other donors' samples.

The rearrangement joins TRBV27 to TRBJ1-2; 10 nucleotides agree with TRBD1. The CDR3 is made up of 16 amino acids. J lost 3 bases, V lost 2 bases, and 6 bases had no gene match. The germline V gene has CDR1 MNHEY and CDR2 SMNVEV (reference sequence). The CDR3 bases are TGTGCCAGCAGTTTAAGTAGGACAGGGGGTCACTATGGCTACACCTTC. This translates into CASSLSRTGGHYGYTF.

This chain joins TRBV15 and TRBJ2-7, with D tentatively TRBD2 (6 bases). CDR3 length equals 13 residues. Trimming removed 5 bases from V and 3 bases from J, with 11 bases in between. Germline V gives CDR1 LNHNV, CDR2 YYDKDF (reference sequence). In nucleotides, the CDR3 is TGTGCCACCAGCCCTGGGGGGAACTACGAGCAGTACTTC. Translated, it gives CATSPGGNYEQYF.

The genes are TRBV7-2 and TRBJ2-1; 7 nucleotides align to TRBD1. This CDR3 comprises 14 residues. The V segment lost 5 bases and the J segment 9 bases; nucleotides outside the gene matches: 10. Germline values: CDR1 SGHTA, CDR2 FQGNSA. The CDR3 reads CASSQIRTGREQFF. The CDR3 DNA sequence: TGTGCCAGCAGCCAGATAAGGACAGGTCGTGAGCAGTTCTTC.

A remark on this clone: Other nucleotide sequences in the sample specify the same CDR3. The rearrangement joins TRBV5-1 to TRBJ2-7; 7 positions match TRBD1. This CDR3 spans 15 amino acids. CDR1 is SGHRS, CDR2 YFSETQ, per germline. V lost 2 bases to trimming and J lost 1 base; unmatched junction nucleotides: 6. The CDR3: CASSLDHRGSYEQYF. CDR3 DNA sequence: TGCGCCAGCAGCTTAGACCACAGGGGTTCCTACGAGCAGTACTTC.

The rearrangement uses TRBV7-6 and TRBJ2-7; D is possibly TRBD2 (5 bases). The CDR3 totals 13 residues. Trimming stripped 1 base from V and 5 bases from J, with 9 bases between. Germline CDR1 and CDR2: SGHVS and FNYEAQ. The CDR3 is CASSLDLRDEQYF. The CDR3 DNA follows: TGTGCCAGCAGCTTAGATCTGAGGGACGAGCAGTACTTC.

The chain carries TRBV4-1 and TRBJ2-7; 7 bases align to TRBD1. This CDR3 has 15 amino acids. Unmatched junction bases numbered 6, after V lost 2 bases and J lost 2 bases. Per the germline V gene, CDR1 is MGHRA and CDR2 is YSYEKL. This CDR3 is CASSQHPGQPYEQYF. The CDR3, as DNA: TGCGCCAGCAGCCAACACCCGGGACAGCCCTACGAGCAGTACTTC.

This chain connects TRBV27 to TRBJ2-1; 9 bases are a match to TRBD2. The CDR3 is 12 amino acids. CDR1 and CDR2 (germline): MNHEY, SMNVEV (reference sequence). The CDR3 DNA sequence: TGTGCTAGCGGGAGTATTTTGGATGAGCAGTTCTTC. The encoded protein is CASGSILDEQFF.

Note on this clone: This sample also contains other DNA sequences that code for the same CDR3. The V and J genes are TRBV7-2 and TRBJ2-7; tentatively, D is TRBD1 (6 bases). The ends were cut back, 3 bases at V and 4 bases at J, with 7 bases in the middle. The CDR3 has 12 residues. The germline gives CDR1 SGHTA, CDR2 FQGNSA. As DNA, the CDR3 is TGTGCCAGCAGCTTGAGGGGGTACGAGCAGTACTTC. It encodes CASSLRGYEQYF.

The rearrangement links TRBV9 to TRBJ2-2; TRBD2 agrees at 15 bases. This CDR3 has 16 residues. The V and J ends lost 3 bases and 5 bases, in that order; junction bases with no gene match: 2. CDR1 is SGDLS, CDR2 YYNGEE, per germline. CDR3 in DNA: TGTGCCAGCAGCGCCGGGACTAGCGGGAGGACCGGGGAGCTGTTTTTT. Translating gives CASSAGTSGRTGELFF. The full variable domain, completed using reference TRBV9 and TRBJ2-2, is DSGVTQTPKHLITATGQRVTLRCSPRSGDLSVYWYQQSLDQGLQFLIQYYNGEERAKGNILERFSAQQFPDLHSELNLSSLELGDSALYFCASSAGTSGRTGELFFGEGSRLTVL.

The rearrangement uses TRBV27 and TRBJ2-5; 11 nucleotides line up with TRBD2. This CDR3 contains 15 residues. The junction had 8 bases not matched to a gene; V was cut back by 2 bases and J by 9 bases. CDR1 is MNHEY and CDR2 is SMNVEV in the germline V gene (reference sequence). The CDR3 DNA is TGTGCCAGCAGTTTAAGGGGACTAGCGGTTATGCCCCAGTACTTC. Translation gives CASSLRGLAVMPQYF.

Remarks on this clone: One end of the junction fails to match germline, which may point to a read error. The same CDR3 also results from other DNA sequences found in this sample. This sequence joins TRBV4-1 and TRBJ1-1, with D maybe TRBD1 (6 bases). Germline values: CDR1 MGHRA, CDR2 YSYEKL. The CDR3 extends over 12 amino acids. The CDR3 DNA reads as TGTGCCAGCAGGGGTTTGGGGAGTGAACCTTTCTTT. Its translation: CASRGLGSEPFF.

J is TRBJ1-1 and V is TRBV6-5; D perhaps matches TRBD1 (5 bases). CDR3 length: 14 residues. V was clipped by 5 bases and J by 4 bases, with 14 bases between them. The germline V gene encodes CDR1 MNHEY and CDR2 SVGAGI. In DNA form, the CDR3 reads TGTGCCAGCAGTCTTGGGTGGGGGACCACTGAAGCTTTCTTT. Protein sequence: CASSLGWGTTEAFF.

V gene TRBV27 combines with J gene TRBJ1-4; D unresolved. CDR3 length equals 15 residues. CDR1 is MNHEY and CDR2 is SMNVEV in the germline V gene (reference sequence). The ends were cut back, 1 base at V and 8 bases at J, with 14 bases in the middle. DNA of the CDR3: TGTGCCAGCAGTTTATTGACCGGGCTCGGGGAAAAACTGTTTTTT. This codes for CASSLLTGLGEKLFF.

This clone was counted a single time. J is TRBJ2-1 and V is TRBV15; tentative D call: TRBD1 (6 bases). V was cut by 3 bases and J by 1 base, with 13 bases left in between. In germline, CDR1 is LNHNV, CDR2 YYDKDF (reference sequence). This CDR3 comprises 16 residues. CDR3 protein: CATSSHRESSYNEQFF. CDR3 nucleotide sequence: TGTGCCACCAGCAGTCACAGGGAGAGTTCCTACAATGAGCAGTTCTTC.

This rearrangement joins TRBV15 to TRBJ2-7, with D perhaps given as TRBD1 or TRBD2 (5 bases each). This CDR3 has 14 residues. V lost 5 bases, J lost 3 bases, and 14 bases lay in between. The germline V gene encodes CDR1 LNHNV and CDR2 YYDKDF (reference sequence). CDR3: CATSERDGDYEQYF. In DNA, the CDR3 is TGTGCCACCAGCGAACGGGACGGTGACTACGAGCAGTACTTC.

This clone has just one count. The chain employs TRBV10-3 and TRBJ1-1; D is unresolved. Germline lookup yields CDR1 ENHRY and CDR2 SYGVKD. This CDR3 is 13 amino acids long. Trimming removed 0 bases from V and 7 bases from J, with 9 bases in between. The CDR3 is CAISESRTVEAFF. The CDR3 DNA reads as TGTGCCATCAGTGAGTCGAGGACGGTTGAAGCTTTCTTT.

The V call is TRBV19, the J call TRBJ1-5, with D possibly matching TRBD1 (5 bases). Germline V lookup: CDR1 LNHDA, CDR2 SQIVND (reference sequence). Trimming removed 8 bases from V and 6 bases from J, with 17 bases in between. CDR3 length: 14 residues. The CDR3 reads CASSPWGMGQPQHF. CDR3 coding DNA: TGTGCCAGTTCCCCTTGGGGGATGGGTCAGCCCCAGCATTTT.

As regards this clone: At the DNA level, this CDR3 is encoded by other sequences in the same sample as well. This chain connects TRBV7-2 to TRBJ2-3; unclear D gene. V lost 5 bases and J lost 3, with 6 bases in between. Germline assignment: CDR1 SGHTA and CDR2 FQGNSA. This CDR3 has 12 residues. The CDR3 nucleotides are TGTGCCAGCAGCCCTCGAACAGATACGCAGTATTTT. Residues: CASSPRTDTQYF.

The J gene is TRBJ2-1, the V gene TRBV4-1; D unclear. V dropped 0 bases and J dropped 6 bases, with 12 bases sitting between them. The CDR3 consists of 15 residues. From germline, CDR1 is MGHRA and CDR2 YSYEKL. CDR3 in DNA: TGCGCCAGCAGCCAAGATAGCCACCCCGTCAATGAGCAGTTCTTC. It yields the protein CASSQDSHPVNEQFF.

About this clone itself: An end of the junction differs from the germline gene, which may be a read error. The chain joins TRBV11-2 to TRBJ1-2, with D perhaps TRBD1 (6 bases). There are 17 residues in the CDR3. Germline CDR1 reads SGHAT; CDR2 reads FQNNGV. The CDR3 here is CASTRGGNSASKYGYTF. The CDR3 DNA is TGTGCCAGCACCAGAGGGGGGAACAGCGCCTCTAAGTATGGCTACACCTTC.

The chain uses TRBV7-2 and TRBJ2-5; 9 nucleotides agree with TRBD2. The germline gives CDR1 SGHTA, CDR2 FQGNSA. V gave up 0 bases and J gave up 3 bases; unmatched junction bases: 5. The CDR3 contains 16 residues. Written as DNA, the CDR3 is TGTGCCAGCAGCTTAGCGGTAGCGGGAGCGGAAGAGACCCAGTACTTC. Translation gives CASSLAVAGAEETQYF.

This chain links TRBV11-3 with TRBJ2-5, with D perhaps TRBD1 or TRBD2 (5 bases each). The J call is doubtful: the DNA matches TRBJ2-7 better. Germline V CDR1 and CDR2: SGHNT, YENEEA. This CDR3 contains 13 residues. Here the CDR3 reads CASSTGPAYEQYF. CDR3 nucleotides: TGTGCCAGCAGTACGGGGCCGGCCTACGAGCAGTACTTC.

This chain links TRBV28 with TRBJ2-7; D gene unclear. The CDR3 contains 16 residues. Germline V gene lookup returns CDR1 MDHEN and CDR2 SYDVKM. V lost 1 base, J lost 6 bases, and 19 bases lay in between. The CDR3 bases are TGTGCCAGCAGTTTATCAGAAGACGGCCCCTTCCGCGAGCAGTACTTC. This sequence encodes CASSLSEDGPFREQYF.

The chain is built from TRBV5-6 and TRBJ2-1; 8 bases line up with TRBD2. Trimming removed 2 bases from V and 3 bases from J; junction bases left unmatched: 13. CDR3 length equals 18 residues. In germline, CDR1 is SGHDT, CDR2 YYEEEE. The CDR3 is CASSFSPASGQFYNEQFF. DNA for the CDR3: TGTGCCAGCAGCTTCTCCCCCGCTAGCGGGCAATTCTACAATGAGCAGTTCTTC.

V gene TRBV27 combines with J gene TRBJ2-7; a possible D gene is TRBD1 (5 bases). Germline V gene lookup returns CDR1 MNHEY and CDR2 SMNVEV (reference sequence). The CDR3 length is 15 residues. V was pared by 4 bases and J by 5 bases, with 18 bases between. CDR3 loop: CASSSRGRVTDEQYF. The CDR3 DNA follows: TGTGCCAGCAGTTCCCGAGGCAGGGTCACGGACGAGCAGTACTTC.

CDR3 DNA sequence: TGTGCCAGCAGCTTAGGATTTTCAGCCGAGGCTCCTGAAGCTTTCTTT. It translates to CASSLGFSAEAPEAFF. The chain couples TRBV7-9 to TRBJ1-1; D remains ambiguous. The length of the CDR3 is 16 residues. Trimming removed 1 base at V and 6 bases at J, with 18 bases between. CDR1 and CDR2 (germline): SEHNR, FQNEAQ (reference sequence).

This sequence joins TRBV9 and TRBJ2-1; 9 nucleotides align to TRBD2. This CDR3 is built from 15 residues. Germline CDR1 reads SGDLS; CDR2 reads YYNGEE. The trim removed 0 bases at V and 9 bases at J, leaving 7 bases unmatched. CDR3 nucleotide sequence: TGTGCCAGCAGCGTAGGCGGGAGGGCCGCGAGTGAGCAGTTCTTC. Its translation is CASSVGGRAASEQFF.

Turning to this clone: Distinct nucleotide sequences in the sample also encode this CDR3. The genes are TRBV4-1 and TRBJ2-7; 7 bases fit TRBD2. V was clipped by 1 base and J by 2 bases; unmatched bases: 2. The germline CDR1 and CDR2 sequences are MGHRA and YSYEKL. This CDR3 is 14 amino acids long. This CDR3 reads CASSQVAGAYEQYF. The CDR3 DNA reads TGCGCCAGCAGCCAAGTGGCGGGGGCCTACGAGCAGTACTTC.

This rearrangement joins TRBV6-4 to TRBJ1-5, with 8 nucleotides matching TRBD1. V gave up 5 bases and J gave up 9 bases; unmatched junction bases: 12. Germline values: CDR1 MRHNA, CDR2 SNTAGT. The CDR3 contains 15 residues. The CDR3 reads CASSWTGTSVTPQHF. The CDR3 region has the DNA TGTGCCAGCAGTTGGACAGGGACTAGCGTGACGCCCCAGCATTTT.

The gene calls are TRBV2 and TRBJ1-5, with D tentatively TRBD1 (6 bases). The CDR3 extends over 14 amino acids. Trimming took off 4 bases at V and 7 bases at J, with 14 bases between the two ends. Germline values: CDR1 SNHLY, CDR2 FYNNEI. The CDR3 nucleotides read TGTGCCAGCAGTGGCGGGCCAGGGGTACAGCCCCAGCATTTT. Translating gives CASSGGPGVQPQHF.

The gene calls are TRBV9 and TRBJ1-5; 12 positions agree with TRBD1. The CDR3 consists of 15 residues. The germline gives CDR1 SGDLS, CDR2 YYNGEE. The trim removed 0 bases at V and 7 bases at J, leaving 2 bases unmatched. The CDR3 sequence is CASSVDGTGGQPQHF. The CDR3 DNA sequence: TGTGCCAGCAGCGTAGATGGGACAGGGGGCCAGCCCCAGCATTTT. Using reference TRBV9 and TRBJ1-5 for the parts outside the CDR3, the full variable domain is DSGVTQTPKHLITATGQRVTLRCSPRSGDLSVYWYQQSLDQGLQFLIQYYNGEERAKGNILERFSAQQFPDLHSELNLSSLELGDSALYFCASSVDGTGGQPQHFGDGTRLSIL.